A single sample is the source of the 29 T cell receptor beta chains below, sequenced in a study of T cell responses to AZD1222 COVID-19 vaccine. Method: immunoSEQ multiplex PCR; TCRdb's copy keeps in-frame clones and lacks some. The repertoire holds about 150,000 clones, with 80% to 90% as singletons. The material was peripheral blood, obtained after recovery from COVID-19. The receptors here all came from an adult who had recovered from COVID-19.

CDR3 sequence (DNA): TGTGCCAGCTCATATCTCGGGACGGCGAATGAAAAACTGTTTTTT. Translation gives CASSYLGTANEKLFF. The rearrangement joins TRBV18 to TRBJ1-4, with D possibly TRBD1 on 5 matching bases. Germline loops: CDR1 KGHSH, CDR2 LQKENI. V was cut by 5 bases and J by 5 bases, with 15 bases left in between. The CDR3 spans 15 residues.

The CDR3 sequence is CASTPRTGANYGYTF. The CDR3 DNA follows: TGTGCCAGTACCCCCCGGACAGGGGCAAACTATGGCTACACCTTC. V gene TRBV19 combines with J gene TRBJ1-2, with TRBD1 identical over 9 bases. Per the germline V gene, CDR1 is LNHDA and CDR2 is SQIVND (reference sequence). CDR3 length equals 15 residues. V lost 7 bases to trimming and J lost 2 bases; unmatched junction nucleotides: 8.

The chain uses TRBV6-6 and TRBJ2-7; 7 nucleotides align to TRBD2. This CDR3 is built from 15 residues. The V segment lost 4 bases and the J segment 4 bases; nucleotides outside the gene matches: 10. Germline V gene data show CDR1 as MNHNY and CDR2 as SVGAGI (reference sequence). Written as DNA, the CDR3 is TGTGCCAGCAGTTCCCTCATCGCGGGAGTTTACGAGCAGTACTTC. Residues: CASSSLIAGVYEQYF.

Only one count was recorded for this clone. V gene TRBV5-1 combines with J gene TRBJ2-7; TRBD2 aligns across 14 bases. Trimming took 0 bases from V and 6 from J; bases not matched to a gene: 2. This CDR3 region has 15 residues. Germline CDR1 is SGHRS and CDR2 is YFSETQ. CDR3 region: CASSLGGLAGAEQYF. CDR3 bases: TGCGCCAGCAGCTTGGGGGGACTAGCGGGAGCCGAGCAGTACTTC.

J is TRBJ2-7 and V is TRBV11-2, with D possibly matching TRBD2 (6 bases). The germline gives CDR1 SGHAT, CDR2 FQNNGV. The CDR3 covers 14 residues. Trimming removed 5 bases at V and 2 bases at J, with 13 bases between. This CDR3 reads CASSVSGYTYEQYF. The CDR3 DNA is TGTGCCAGCAGCGTTAGCGGATATACCTACGAGCAGTACTTC.

This chain connects TRBV14 to TRBJ2-1, with D maybe TRBD1 (5 bases). In germline, CDR1 is SGHDN, CDR2 FVKESK. The ends were cut back, 4 bases at V and 7 bases at J, with 11 bases in the middle. The CDR3 is 13 amino acids. The CDR3 sequence: CASSRMAGNEQFF. The CDR3 DNA reads as TGTGCCAGCAGCCGAATGGCAGGGAATGAGCAGTTCTTC.

Within the sample, this clone is medium-sized. The chain combines TRBV10-3 with TRBJ2-3; no firm D call. Germline-derived CDR1 and CDR2 are ENHRY and SYGVKD. Trimming cost V 0 bases and J 4 bases, with 8 bases left between them. The CDR3 contains 14 residues. The CDR3 loop reads CAISESDAADTQYF. The DNA for the CDR3 is TGTGCCATCAGTGAGTCTGACGCAGCAGATACGCAGTATTTT.

Only a few counts were recorded for this clone. The gene calls are TRBV27 and TRBJ2-7; a possible D gene is TRBD2 (5 bases). This CDR3 contains 14 residues. From germline, CDR1 is MNHEY and CDR2 SMNVEV (reference sequence). V was cut by 7 bases and J by 5 bases, with 18 bases left in between. In DNA, the CDR3 is TGTGCCAGCACTCTCCGTCGGGGTTCCGACGAGCAGTACTTC. Protein product: CASTLRRGSDEQYF.

This chain joins TRBV9 and TRBJ2-7; the D call may be TRBD1 or TRBD2 (5 bases each). The CDR3 totals 13 residues. Deletions cut 7 bases from V and 4 bases from J, with 15 bases between. Germline V gene data show CDR1 as SGDLS and CDR2 as YYNGEE. CDR3 protein: CASGPSGGYEQYF. The CDR3 bases are TGTGCCAGCGGCCCCAGTGGGGGTTACGAGCAGTACTTC. The whole variable domain, remainder taken from reference TRBV9 and TRBJ2-7, is DSGVTQTPKHLITATGQRVTLRCSPRSGDLSVYWYQQSLDQGLQFLIQYYNGEERAKGNILERFSAQQFPDLHSELNLSSLELGDSALYFCASGPSGGYEQYFGPGTRLTVT.

The V and J genes are TRBV7-2 and TRBJ2-2; possible D gene TRBD1, 5 bases. Germline CDR1 and CDR2: SGHTA and FQGNSA. The CDR3 contains 15 residues. Trimming pared 1 base from V and 7 bases from J, leaving 13 bases between. CDR3 in amino acids: CASSLVVGQNGELFF. DNA for the CDR3: TGTGCCAGCAGCTTAGTGGTGGGGCAAAACGGGGAGCTGTTTTTT.

A single count supports this clone. The V and J genes are TRBV29-1 and TRBJ1-1; unclear D gene. The CDR3 has 11 residues. V lost 3 bases to trimming and J lost 6 bases, with 8 bases between them. Germline lookup yields CDR1 SQVTM and CDR2 ANQGSEA. The CDR3 nucleotides are TGCAGCGTTGAGGTCTACCCTGAAGCTTTCTTT. Translation: CSVEVYPEAFF. Variable domain in full (rest from reference TRBV29-1 and TRBJ1-1): SAVISQKPSRDICQRGTSLTIQCQVDSQVTMMFWYRQQPGQSLTLIATANQGSEATYESGFVIDKFPISRPNLTFSTLTVSNMSPEDSSIYLCSVEVYPEAFFGQGTRLTVV.

In this sample, this clone turned up a few times. V is TRBV6-5 and J is TRBJ1-4; possible D gene TRBD1, 6 bases. Germline V gene lookup returns CDR1 MNHEY and CDR2 SVGAGI. This CDR3 is 14 amino acids long. The V end lost 10 bases, the J end lost 4 bases, and 16 bases lay between the germline ends. The CDR3: CATNGGHYNEKLFF. CDR3 nucleotide sequence: TGTGCCACCAATGGGGGACATTATAATGAAAAACTGTTTTTT.

The rearrangement joins TRBV10-3 to TRBJ2-3; TRBD1 is a possible D gene (6 bases). Germline V gives CDR1 ENHRY, CDR2 SYGVKD. Trimming left V 10 bases short and J 0 bases short, with 14 bases between. The CDR3 is made up of 14 amino acids. The chain's CDR3 is CATEGQRSTDTQYF. DNA of the CDR3: TGTGCCACCGAAGGACAGCGTAGCACAGATACGCAGTATTTT.

This chain links TRBV20-1 with TRBJ2-2; D could derive from TRBD1 or TRBD2 (5 bases each). Trimming took 3 bases from V and 6 from J, leaving 8 bases between them. This CDR3 comprises 12 residues. The germline CDR1 and CDR2 sequences are DFQATT and SNEGSKA (reference sequence). The CDR3 reads CSASQGPGELFF. For the CDR3, the DNA is TGCAGTGCTAGTCAGGGACCCGGGGAGCTGTTTTTT.

The rearrangement uses TRBV2 and TRBJ2-3; TRBD1 agrees at 8 bases. Per germline, CDR1 SNHLY and CDR2 FYNNEI. The CDR3 covers 16 residues. Trimming at V came to 5 bases and at J to 3 bases, leaving 10 bases not matched to a gene. The CDR3 loop reads CASSFQGARRTDTQYF. Written as DNA, the CDR3 is TGTGCCAGCAGTTTCCAGGGGGCGAGAAGGACAGATACGCAGTATTTT.

The chain couples TRBV28 to TRBJ1-3, with D maybe TRBD1 (6 bases). Germline CDR1 MDHEN, CDR2 SYDVKM. The CDR3 runs 13 residues. V dropped 10 bases and J dropped 0 bases, with 10 bases sitting between them. CDR3 DNA: TGTGCCATCCAGACAGGCTCTGGAAACACCATATATTTT. It is translated as CAIQTGSGNTIYF. Supplemented by reference TRBV28 and TRBJ1-3, the full variable domain reads DVKVTQSSRYLVKRTGEKVFLECVQDMDHENMFWYRQDPGLGLRLIYFSYDVKMKEKGDIPEGYSVSREKKERFSLILESASTNQTSMYLCAIQTGSGNTIYFGEGSWLTVV.

The V and J genes are TRBV3-1 (or the pseudogene TRBV3-2) and TRBJ2-1; D might be TRBD1 (6 bases). CDR3 length: 16 residues. V lost 0 bases to trimming and J lost 2 bases, with 11 bases between them. The germline gives CDR1 LGHDT, CDR2 YNNKEL (reference sequence). The CDR3: CASSQDLGQTYNEQFF. CDR3 in DNA: TGTGCCAGCAGCCAAGATTTAGGACAGACCTACAATGAGCAGTTCTTC.

The chain carries TRBV7-3 and TRBJ2-1; 9 nucleotides match TRBD2. This CDR3 is 15 amino acids long. Trimming cost V 0 bases and J 7 bases; bases outside gene matches: 4. The germline V gene encodes CDR1 SGHTA and CDR2 FQGTGA. CDR3 region: CASSLTTSGLNEQFF. In nucleotides, the CDR3 is TGTGCCAGCAGCTTAACTACTAGCGGGCTGAATGAGCAGTTCTTC.

The chain is built from TRBV24-1 and TRBJ2-7; D remains ambiguous. Germline-derived CDR1 and CDR2 are KGHDR and SFDVKD. The CDR3 runs to 13 residues. V shed 4 bases and J shed 3 bases, with 9 bases lying between them. The CDR3 region has the DNA TGTGCCACCAGTGACGGGTTCTACTACGAGCAGTACTTC. It codes for CATSDGFYYEQYF.

This rearrangement joins TRBV28 to TRBJ1-2; possibly TRBD1 for D (5 bases). The CDR3 covers 15 residues. The germline CDR1 and CDR2 sequences are MDHEN and SYDVKM. V dropped 3 bases and J dropped 1 base, with 12 bases sitting between them. CDR3 nucleotides: TGTGCCAGCAGTTTCGCCCAGGGCCTTAACTATGGCTACACCTTC. Amino acids: CASSFAQGLNYGYTF.

The chain has TRBV21-1 and TRBJ1-5; no check of the table's D call, TRBD1, against the DNA was made. TRBV21-1 is noted as a pseudogene. CDR3 size: 19 residues. The DNA for the CDR3 is TGTGCCAGCAGCGAAAGAAAATATTCCGGACAGGGAGGCAATCAGCCCCAGCATTTT. Amino acid sequence: CASSERKYSGQGGNQPQHF.

The rearrangement joins TRBV7-8 to TRBJ1-4, with D perhaps matching TRBD1 (6 bases). Per germline, CDR1 SGHVS and CDR2 FQNEAQ. The CDR3 runs to 14 residues. Trimming took off 3 bases at V and 5 bases at J, with 10 bases between the two ends. The chain's CDR3 is CASSFRTANEKLFF. The CDR3 DNA sequence: TGTGCCAGCAGCTTTAGGACAGCAAATGAAAAACTGTTTTTT.

The chain links TRBV19 to TRBJ2-3, with unresolved D. Germline values: CDR1 LNHDA, CDR2 SQIVND (reference sequence). The CDR3 has 15 residues. V was shortened by 3 bases and J by 0 bases, with 10 bases between the two germline ends. The CDR3 DNA reads as TGTGCCAGTAGTATCAGCACGGTCAGCACAGATACGCAGTATTTT. The encoded protein is CASSISTVSTDTQYF.

V gene TRBV27 combines with J gene TRBJ2-3, with 15 positions matching TRBD2. Germline V gives CDR1 MNHEY, CDR2 SMNVEV (reference sequence). There are 16 residues in the CDR3. J lost 3 bases, V lost 3 bases, and 1 base had no gene match. CDR3 in DNA: TGTGCCAGCAGTTTCGGACTAGCGGGAGGGACAGATACGCAGTATTTT. It codes for CASSFGLAGGTDTQYF.

The chain uses TRBV11-2 and TRBJ2-7; D is uncertain. The V end lost 0 bases, the J end lost 0 bases, and 3 bases lay between the germline ends. CDR1 and CDR2 (germline): SGHAT, FQNNGV. This CDR3 is built from 13 residues. In nucleotides, the CDR3 is TGTGCCAGCAGCTTAGAGAGCTCCTACGAGCAGTACTTC. It translates to CASSLESSYEQYF.

The count of this clone is one. The rearrangement links TRBV7-8 to TRBJ2-5; D gene ambiguous. Germline CDR1 and CDR2: SGHVS and FQNEAQ. There are 13 residues in the CDR3. V was cut by 2 bases and J by 2 bases, with 6 bases left in between. CDR3 loop: CASSLTDQETQYF. The CDR3, as DNA: TGTGCCAGCAGCTTAACGGATCAAGAGACCCAGTACTTC.

The J gene is TRBJ1-5, the V gene TRBV7-2, with D possibly TRBD1 on 6 matching bases. Trimming took off 1 base at V and 5 bases at J, with 21 bases between the two ends. The CDR3 runs to 18 residues. Germline V gene lookup returns CDR1 SGHTA and CDR2 FQGNSA. CDR3 DNA: TGTGCCAGCAGCTTAGTTCAGGGGTCCTTTAGGGCCGATCAGCCCCAGCATTTT. Amino acids: CASSLVQGSFRADQPQHF.

CDR3 nucleotide sequence: TGTGCCAGCAGCTTGACCGGAGGCCCTGCTGAGGGCTACACCTTC. As protein: CASSLTGGPAEGYTF. The gene calls are TRBV7-2 and TRBJ1-2; D not resolved. Germline V gives CDR1 SGHTA, CDR2 FQGNSA. V lost 3 bases, J lost 8 bases, and 19 bases lay in between. This CDR3 has 15 residues. The full variable domain, its missing parts supplied by reference TRBV7-2 and TRBJ1-2, is GAGVSQSPSNKVTEKGKDVELRCDPISGHTALYWYRQSLGQGLEFLIYFQGNSAPDKSGLPSDRFSAERTGGSVSTLTIQRTQQEDSAVYLCASSLTGGPAEGYTFGSGTRLTVV.

The rearrangement joins TRBV18 to TRBJ1-3; a possible D gene is TRBD1 (6 bases). V dropped 0 bases and J dropped 2 bases, with 8 bases sitting between them. CDR1 and CDR2 (germline): KGHSH, LQKENI. This CDR3 is 15 amino acids long. CDR3 nucleotide sequence: TGTGCCAGCTCACCACCGAACAGGGCTGGAAACACCATATATTTT. As protein: CASSPPNRAGNTIYF.